This T cell receptor (beta chain) was recovered during a study of blood T cell repertoires in COVID-19. On the study more broadly: Samples of COVID-19 (acute and convalescent) were obtained from the United States, Italy and Spain. T cells, B-cell-depleted T cells, or PBMCs supplied cDNA or gDNA.

There are 14 residues in the CDR3. Germline assignment: CDR1 SGHVS and CDR2 FNYEAQ. V shed 3 bases and J 3 bases; nucleotides not matched to a gene: 1. The authors' processing: Estimates of nucleated cell counts were drawn from the amplification of reference gene primers. The method was immunoSEQ multiplex PCR; TCRdb's version includes in-frame clones alone and lacks a portion of them. The DNA was the basis for D and trimming; V, J and clone size are from that table. Of 170,000 or so clones in the sample, around 87% were seen once. The sequencing sample was made of peripheral blood. The chain carries TRBV7-6 and TRBJ2-5; 10 positions match TRBD1. The TCR comes from a man in his forties with active or convalescent COVID-19. The DNA of the CDR3 is TGTGCCAGCAGCTTTGGGACAGGGGAAGAGACCCAGTACTTC. This encodes CASSFGTGEETQYF.